These 4 T cell receptor beta chains were sequenced from one sample in a study of T cell responses to AZD1222 COVID-19 vaccine. The repertoire was sequenced with immunoSEQ multiplex PCR; TCRdb's copy has only in-frame clones and lacks some. The sample lists some 150,000 clones; approximately 87% were seen once. The sequenced sample was peripheral blood, obtained on day 0 of MenACWY control vaccination. These receptor sequences come from an adult in good health.

This chain connects TRBV2 to TRBJ2-1, with D possibly matching TRBD1 (6 bases). The CDR3 contains 16 residues. With 1 base removed from V and 1 base from J, the gap between germline ends came to 11 bases. Germline V gene data show CDR1 as SNHLY and CDR2 as FYNNEI. The chain's CDR3 is CASSEGWTASYNEQFF. For the CDR3, the DNA is TGTGCCAGCAGTGAAGGGTGGACAGCGTCCTACAATGAGCAGTTCTTC.

This clone occurred a few times. This chain joins TRBV2 and TRBJ1-1; D uncertain. V was shortened by 5 bases and J by 9 bases, with 28 bases between the two germline ends. This CDR3 has 17 amino acids. The germline CDR1 and CDR2 sequences are SNHLY and FYNNEI. The CDR3 here is CASSPYGGFERPSQAFF. The CDR3 coding sequence is TGTGCCAGCAGTCCGTATGGAGGGTTTGAGCGCCCCTCCCAAGCTTTCTTT.

This chain joins TRBV5-1 and TRBJ1-3, with D unresolved. V was shortened by 4 bases and J by 4 bases, with 9 bases between the two germline ends. CDR1 and CDR2 (germline): SGHRS, YFSETQ. CDR3 length equals 13 residues. The CDR3 DNA reads as TGCGCCAGCAGCGTTGCTGGGGGAAACACCATATATTTT. It codes for CASSVAGGNTIYF. Together with reference TRBV5-1 and TRBJ1-3, the CDR3 gives the full variable domain: KAGVTQTPRYLIKTRGQQVTLSCSPISGHRSVSWYQQTPGQGLQFLFEYFSETQRNKGNFPGRFSGRQFSNSRSEMNVSTLELGDSALYLCASSVAGGNTIYFGEGSWLTVV.

V usage is TRBV5-1 and J usage is TRBJ2-3; the match to TRBD1 covers 9 bases. CDR3 length: 19 residues. V dropped 1 base and J dropped 0; count of bases not matched to a gene: 12. CDR1 is SGHRS and CDR2 is YFSETQ in the germline V gene. CDR3 protein: CASSLYIGGQGISTDTQYF. The CDR3 coding sequence is TGCGCCAGCAGCTTGTATATTGGCGGACAGGGGATAAGCACAGATACGCAGTATTTT.